These T cell receptor beta chains were read from a single sample in a study of OX40 agonist ivuxolimab in advanced cancers. Assay: immunoSEQ multiplex PCR; the TCRdb copy retains only in-frame clones and omits some. The profile shows about 79,000 clones, about 84% of them singletons. The specimen comprised CD4+ or CD8+ T cells sorted from blood, sampled in a trial of the OX40 agonist ivuxolimab. These receptors came from an adult with an advanced solid tumor such as melanoma, head and neck, liver or kidney cancer. Both conserved end residues are part of each CDR3.

J: TRBJ2-7
V: TRBV12-2
CDR3: CASRAPPGLPYEQYF

J: TRBJ2-2
V: TRBV2
CDR3: CASSRTGTGNTGELFF

J: TRBJ1-1
V: TRBV5-4
CDR3: CASSLDLSQGEAFF

J: TRBJ2-2
V: TRBV7-7
CDR3: CASSLDEWAGELFF

J: TRBJ2-7
V: TRBV6-5
CDR3: CASKGRIAYEQYF

J: TRBJ2-7
V: TRBV28
CDR3: CASRGTRYEQYF

J: TRBJ2-3
V: TRBV6-1
CDR3: CASSARAGEFTDTQYF

J: TRBJ2-3
V: TRBV2
CDR3: CASSEARSTDTQYF

J: TRBJ1-6
V: TRBV7-2
CDR3: CASSLDRLYDSPLHF

J: TRBJ2-7
V: TRBV19
CDR3: CASTQGQGSSEQYF

J: TRBJ2-7
V: TRBV7-8
CDR3: CASSGRTLSYEQYF

J: TRBJ2-7
V: TRBV16
CDR3: CASSQFRSSYEQYF

J: TRBJ2-4
V: TRBV7-9
CDR3: CASSDRGSIQYF